The clone carrying this TCR beta chain was counted a few times. Its antigen is not known. These data come from a study of T cell repertoires in cytomegalovirus infection. Study overall: Public TCR beta signatures were indicative of both CMV infection and a matching HLA type. General study results and limits: Of the TCR beta families, the public ones yielded a cumulative frequency that identified carriers of CMV plus the relevant HLA. HLA-C-restricted CMV clonotypes gave the most frequent clonotype in two of eight donors.

V was trimmed by 3 bases and J by 0 bases, leaving 6 bases between them. There are 14 residues in the CDR3. CDR1 and CDR2 (germline): ENHRY, SYGVKD. TCRdb re-called the reads with MiXCR, one entry per CDR3 protein. The table records 740,000 or so distinct CDR3 sequences, less than 40% of them present only once. Sequencing was carried out using PBMCs. The chain is built from TRBV10-3 and TRBJ2-1; D uncertain. The source is a human donor in good health (CMV status not recorded). Some clones in this sample may be carry-over from other donors' samples. The CDR3, as DNA: TGTGCCATCAGTGATGTGAGCTCCTACAATGAGCAGTTCTTC. This translates into CAISDVSSYNEQFF.